The clone carrying this T cell receptor beta chain was counted at least ten times. Its specificity is unknown. The data stem from a study of T-cell reconstitution after alpha-beta-depleted transplantation in children. Findings and limits, study-wide: T-cell numbers and diversity one year post-transplant derived largely from freshly generated T cells.

For TCRbeta, the library was prepared with unique molecular identifiers. TCRdb reprocessed the PCR reads with MiXCR, giving one entry per CDR3 protein. Of roughly 280,000 distinct CDR3 sequences listed, 9.5% to 13% were seen once; the top ten hold 23%. Germline V gene sequence: CDR1 KGHSH, CDR2 LQKENI. The CDR3 extends over 14 amino acids. The trim removed 1 base at V and 3 bases at J, leaving 3 bases unmatched. This material consisted of peripheral blood, taken 180 days after TCRalphabeta/CD19-depleted stem cell transplant. This sequence was found in a male patient aged 2 to 9 who had a stem cell transplant for chronic granulomatous disease, so the T cells may come from the graft donor. This chain joins TRBV18 and TRBJ2-7; 7 nucleotides line up with TRBD1. CDR3 in amino acids: CASSPLRGNYEQYF. CDR3 in DNA: TGTGCCAGCTCACCACTCAGGGGGAACTACGAGCAGTACTTC.